This TCR beta chain comes out of a study of PD-L1 blockade in urothelial cancer. Study information: The researchers analyzed blood 3 weeks (second dose) and 6 weeks after treatment start. Among blood samples, the median T cell count was some 140,000.

Generated by immunoSEQ multiplex PCR, the TCRdb table keeps only in-frame clones and is missing some. This table holds about 51,000 clones, approximately 84% found once. J gave up 4 bases and V 5 bases, and 4 bases lay outside the gene matches. The CDR3 covers 13 residues. Germline assignment: CDR1 SGHTA and CDR2 FQGNSA. This TCR was sampled from a man aged 60 to 69 with urothelial cancer. The chain couples TRBV7-2 to TRBJ1-1; TRBD1 matches at 7 bases. The source was PBMCs, collected around atezolizumab (anti-PD-L1) treatment. The CDR3 region is CASSKGQSTEAFF. CDR3 DNA: TGTGCCAGCAGCAAGGGACAGAGCACTGAAGCTTTCTTT.